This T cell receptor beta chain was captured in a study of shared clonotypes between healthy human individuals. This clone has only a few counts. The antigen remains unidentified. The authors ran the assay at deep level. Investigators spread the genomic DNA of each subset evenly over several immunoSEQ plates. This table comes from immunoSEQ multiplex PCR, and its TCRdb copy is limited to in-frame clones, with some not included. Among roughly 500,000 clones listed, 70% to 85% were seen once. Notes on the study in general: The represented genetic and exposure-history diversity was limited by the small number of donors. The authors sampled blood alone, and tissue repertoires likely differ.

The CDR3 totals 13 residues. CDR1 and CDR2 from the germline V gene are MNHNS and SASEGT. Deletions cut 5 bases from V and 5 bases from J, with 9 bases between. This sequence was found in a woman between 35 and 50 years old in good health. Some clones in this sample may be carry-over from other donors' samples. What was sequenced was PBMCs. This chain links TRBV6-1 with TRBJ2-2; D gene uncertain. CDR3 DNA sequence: TGTGCCAGCAGTCGTGGTGGTACCGGGGAGCTGTTTTTT. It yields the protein CASSRGGTGELFF.